Below are 19 T cell receptor beta chains sequenced from a single sample in a study of relationships among human T cell subsets. The T cell receptor alpha and beta CDR3 regions were amplified from mRNA by semiquantitative ARM-PCR. Tagged nested gene-specific primers were used first, then communal superprimers amplified exponentially. Each CDR3 protein gets one entry after TCRdb re-called the multiplex PCR reads with MiXCR. This sample has approximately 15,000 distinct CDR3 sequences, with around two thirds found just once. Input material: total T cells sorted from blood. The origin of the receptors is a man aged 40-50 years in good health.

On this clonotype itself: One end of the junction varies from germline; a read error may be responsible. The chain recombines TRBV5-4 with TRBJ2-5, with D unresolved. The CDR3 is 14 amino acids. Germline V gene lookup returns CDR1 SGHNT and CDR2 YYREEE (reference sequence). CDR3: CASSAYRAVETQYF. The CDR3 DNA is TGCGCCAGCAGCGCCTATCGGGCGGTGGAGACCCAGTACTTC.

The chain carries TRBV4-1 and TRBJ1-1; D gene ambiguous. V lost 1 base and J lost 4, with 7 bases in between. The germline V gene encodes CDR1 MGHRA and CDR2 YSYEKL. This CDR3 has 13 residues. The CDR3: CASSQGVGTEAFF. The CDR3 bases are TGCGCCAGCAGCCAAGGGGTTGGCACTGAAGCTTTCTTT.

This clonotype was seen a few times. This CDR3 reads CASSLGSNQPQHF. CDR3 DNA sequence: TGTGCCAGCAGCTTAGGTAGCAATCAGCCCCAGCATTTT. The chain couples TRBV11-2 to TRBJ1-5; D unresolved. The CDR3 runs 13 residues. V was clipped by 1 base and J by 0 bases, with 1 base between them. Looked up from germline, CDR1 is SGHAT and CDR2 is FQNNGV.

Here the CDR3 DNA reads TGTGCCAGCAGCTTCCAGGAGACTGGAAACACCATATATTTT. Translated, it gives CASSFQETGNTIYF. The chain recombines TRBV5-5 with TRBJ1-3; D ambiguous. The V and J ends lost 2 bases and 2 bases respectively, with 8 bases between them. This CDR3 contains 14 residues. Germline-derived CDR1 and CDR2 are SGHKS and YYEKEE (reference sequence).

The rearrangement links TRBV11-1 to TRBJ2-1; 7 bases line up with TRBD1. Per the germline V gene, CDR1 is SGHAT and CDR2 is FQDESV (reference sequence). With 5 bases clipped from V and 6 bases from J, the junction kept 7 bases outside the gene matches. The CDR3 is 14 residues long. DNA of the CDR3: TGTGCCAGCAGCCGAAACCGGGACAGCAATGAGCAGTTCTTC. It encodes CASSRNRDSNEQFF.

This clonotype was counted a few times. At one of its ends the junction is not consistent with the germline gene, which may arise from a read error. This chain uses TRBV11-2 with TRBJ2-3; D gene uncertain. CDR1 SGHAT and CDR2 FQNNGV come from the germline V gene. The CDR3 length is 13 residues. The CDR3 DNA is TGTGCCGGCAGCTTAGACTTGGCAGATACGCAGTATTTT. Its protein product is CAGSLDLADTQYF.

The CDR3: CASSRGQGALDTQYF. The DNA of the CDR3 is TGTGCCAGCAGCCGGGGACAGGGGGCTTTGGATACGCAGTATTTT. The gene calls are TRBV14 and TRBJ2-3; TRBD1 aligns across 12 bases. Unmatched junction bases numbered 5, after V lost 4 bases and J lost 6 bases. This CDR3 has 15 residues. The germline gives CDR1 SGHDN, CDR2 FVKESK.

The chain uses TRBV19 and TRBJ2-5, with D possibly matching TRBD2 (5 bases). The CDR3 runs to 12 residues. V was clipped by 4 bases and J by 5 bases, with 8 bases between them. Per germline, CDR1 LNHDA and CDR2 SQIVND (reference sequence). The CDR3 loop reads CASSTGGETQYF. The DNA for the CDR3 is TGTGCCAGTAGTACGGGCGGGGAGACCCAGTACTTC.

The chain links TRBV27 to TRBJ2-5; D might be TRBD1 (5 bases). Germline assignment: CDR1 MNHEY and CDR2 SMNVEV (reference sequence). V lost 6 bases, J lost 4 bases, and 12 bases lay in between. The CDR3 has 13 amino acids. The CDR3 spells CASRGQGGETQYF. Here the CDR3 DNA reads TGTGCCAGCAGAGGGCAGGGCGGAGAGACCCAGTACTTC.

The chain is built from TRBV28 and TRBJ2-7, with D perhaps TRBD2 (5 bases). Per the germline V gene, CDR1 is MDHEN and CDR2 is SYDVKM. V was cut by 5 bases and J by 2 bases, with 16 bases left in between. The CDR3 is made up of 15 amino acids. The CDR3 DNA reads as TGTGCCAGCAGTACCACGTCCGGGAATCCCTACGAGCAGTACTTC. Encoded protein: CASSTTSGNPYEQYF. Using reference TRBV28 and TRBJ2-7 for the parts outside the CDR3, the full variable domain is DVKVTQSSRYLVKRTGEKVFLECVQDMDHENMFWYRQDPGLGLRLIYFSYDVKMKEKGDIPEGYSVSREKKERFSLILESASTNQTSMYLCASSTTSGNPYEQYFGPGTRLTVT.

There are a few counts of this clonotype. This chain joins TRBV6-4 and TRBJ2-3; the D is unclear. The CDR3 runs to 15 residues. Between the trimmed V and J ends, which lost 0 bases and 2 bases, there was a span of 9 bases. Germline V gene lookup returns CDR1 MRHNA and CDR2 SNTAGT. The CDR3 spells CASSDSALHTDTQYF. The CDR3 DNA is TGTGCCAGCAGTGACTCTGCTCTTCACACAGATACGCAGTATTTT.

The chain joins TRBV28 to TRBJ2-6; D ambiguous. Germline CDR1 reads MDHEN; CDR2 reads SYDVKM. This CDR3 region has 13 residues. V was pared by 6 bases and J by 0 bases, with 3 bases between. The CDR3 sequence is CASRYSGANVLTF. Written as DNA, the CDR3 is TGTGCCAGCAGGTACTCTGGGGCCAACGTCCTGACTTTC.

The V gene is TRBV13, the J gene TRBJ1-6; 10 bases are a match to TRBD1. This CDR3 is 15 amino acids long. V was clipped by 5 bases and J by 10 bases; unmatched bases: 8. Germline V lookup: CDR1 PRHDT, CDR2 FYEKMQ (reference sequence). CDR3 sequence: CASSATGTGVSPLHF. In DNA form, the CDR3 reads TGTGCCAGCAGCGCAACCGGGACAGGGGTCTCACCCCTCCACTTT.

This clonotype was counted only a few times. V gene TRBV6-6 combines with J gene TRBJ2-2; D is tentatively TRBD1 or TRBD2 (5 bases each). CDR3 length: 15 amino acids. Per the germline V gene, CDR1 is MNHNY and CDR2 is SVGAGI (reference sequence). V was trimmed by 2 bases and J by 5 bases, leaving 12 bases between them. DNA for the CDR3: TGTGCCAGCAGTTACGGTGGGGGAAGGACCGGGGAGCTGTTTTTT. It is translated as CASSYGGGRTGELFF.

The J gene is TRBJ2-1, the V gene TRBV12-3 or TRBV12-4, with D perhaps being TRBD1 or TRBD2 (6 bases each). The CDR3 length is 12 residues. Trimming stripped 6 bases from V and 15 bases from J, with 18 bases between. CDR3 DNA: TGTGCCAGCAGCCGAACAGGGACTCCAAGGTTCTTC. It yields the protein CASSRTGTPRFF.

This clonotype has only a few counts. CDR3 DNA: TGCAGTGCTATGGGACAAGGGGGACACGAGCAGTACTTC. This encodes CSAMGQGGHEQYF. The chain couples TRBV20-1 to TRBJ2-7, with a possible D match to TRBD1 (6 bases). The V gene lost 4 bases and the J gene lost 5 bases, with 15 bases spanning the gap. The CDR3 runs 13 residues. Per germline, CDR1 DFQATT and CDR2 SNEGSKA (reference sequence).

This clonotype was seen only a few times. Here the CDR3 DNA reads TGTGCCAGCAGTAGCTGGATAGCGGGATACAATGAGCAGTTCTTC. Translation gives CASSSWIAGYNEQFF. The chain carries TRBV12-3 or TRBV12-4 and TRBJ2-1; TRBD2 matches at 8 bases. This CDR3 comprises 15 residues. With V trimmed by 5 bases and J by 4 bases, 7 bases remained unmatched.

The table lists this clonotype with a few counts. V and J are TRBV5-1 and TRBJ2-5, with D perhaps matching TRBD2 (5 bases). Germline values: CDR1 SGHRS, CDR2 YFSETQ. The CDR3 has 15 amino acids. The V gene lost 4 bases and the J gene lost 5 bases, with 18 bases spanning the gap. The CDR3 nucleotides are TGCGCCAGCAGCCACAGCGGAGACCGACGGGAGACCCAGTACTTC. This codes for CASSHSGDRRETQYF.

The chain uses TRBV27 and TRBJ2-7; D possibly corresponds to TRBD1 (5 bases). Deletions cut 4 bases from V and 7 bases from J, with 20 bases between. This CDR3 contains 15 residues. Germline V gene lookup returns CDR1 MNHEY and CDR2 SMNVEV (reference sequence). The CDR3 loop is CASSYLQGGSGEQYF. CDR3 in DNA: TGTGCCAGCAGTTACCTCCAGGGTGGTTCCGGAGAGCAGTACTTC.